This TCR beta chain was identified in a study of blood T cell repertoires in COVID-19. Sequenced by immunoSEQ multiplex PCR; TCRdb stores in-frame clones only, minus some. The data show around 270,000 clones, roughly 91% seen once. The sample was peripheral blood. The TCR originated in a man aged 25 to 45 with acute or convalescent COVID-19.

CDR3 residues: CASSKSKNTDTQYF. In DNA, the CDR3 is TGTGCCAGCAGTAAGAGCAAAAACACAGATACGCAGTATTTT. The genes are TRBV2 and TRBJ2-3; D gene unclear. V dropped 5 bases and J dropped 2 bases, with 11 bases sitting between them. Germline V gives CDR1 SNHLY, CDR2 FYNNEI. The length of the CDR3 is 14 residues.